Sequencing of this TCR beta chain was carried out in a study of blood T cells in healthy people across ages. Whole-study findings and limits: Diversity figures based on one million T cells were deemed too low. PBMCs were not sorted, which prevented a conclusive comparison of naive versus antigen-experienced cells.

This CDR3 spans 15 amino acids. The germline V gene has CDR1 ENHRY and CDR2 SYGVKD. Trimming took off 3 bases at V and 4 bases at J, with 14 bases between the two ends. This clonotype has only a few counts. Its antigen is not identified. Primers used in a second PCR of about 6 to 11 cycles were a sample-barcoded 5' primer and a J-beta primer mix. Any given sample supplied a minimum of 3 million CDR3-containing paired-end reads. MiXCR was run by TCRdb on the 5' RACE reads, yielding one entry per CDR3 protein. The table has some 1.4 million distinct CDR3 sequences, approximately 38% seen once; the top ten hold roughly 7.7%.

The specimen was blood. V and J are TRBV10-3 and TRBJ2-3; possibly TRBD1 or TRBD2 for D (5 bases each). The clonotype originates from a woman between 18 and 29 years old in good health. This chain's CDR3 is CAISDGTAEADTQYF. Written as DNA, the CDR3 is TGTGCCATCAGTGATGGGACCGCCGAGGCAGATACGCAGTATTTT.